Presented here are 3 T cell receptor beta chains from one specimen sequenced in a study of monozygotic twins with inflammatory bowel disease. From the 5' RACE reads, TCRdb lists one entry per CDR3 protein and no DNA. Across about 85,000 distinct CDR3 sequences, the top ten clones capture around 6.8% of the sample. The specimen was blood. These receptors were obtained from a human donor with ulcerative colitis or Crohn's disease, or a healthy co-twin of an affected twin (not recorded which).

V usage is TRBV5-1 and J usage is TRBJ1-5; TCRdb returns TRBD1, unconfirmable since there is no DNA. The CDR3 consists of 14 residues. In germline, CDR1 is SGHRS, CDR2 YFSETQ. CDR3 amino acids: CASSPGFSNQPQHF.

The chain couples TRBV5-1 to TRBJ1-1; without DNA, the TCRdb call of TRBD1 cannot be checked. The length of the CDR3 is 15 residues. Germline V CDR1 and CDR2: SGHRS, YFSETQ. The CDR3 reads CASSLRQGANTEAFF.

The CDR3 region is CASTYRGGGDQPQHF. The chain carries TRBV7-2 and TRBJ1-5; with no DNA, the TCRdb D assignment of TRBD1 cannot be verified. There are 15 residues in the CDR3. From germline, CDR1 is SGHTA and CDR2 FQGNSA.